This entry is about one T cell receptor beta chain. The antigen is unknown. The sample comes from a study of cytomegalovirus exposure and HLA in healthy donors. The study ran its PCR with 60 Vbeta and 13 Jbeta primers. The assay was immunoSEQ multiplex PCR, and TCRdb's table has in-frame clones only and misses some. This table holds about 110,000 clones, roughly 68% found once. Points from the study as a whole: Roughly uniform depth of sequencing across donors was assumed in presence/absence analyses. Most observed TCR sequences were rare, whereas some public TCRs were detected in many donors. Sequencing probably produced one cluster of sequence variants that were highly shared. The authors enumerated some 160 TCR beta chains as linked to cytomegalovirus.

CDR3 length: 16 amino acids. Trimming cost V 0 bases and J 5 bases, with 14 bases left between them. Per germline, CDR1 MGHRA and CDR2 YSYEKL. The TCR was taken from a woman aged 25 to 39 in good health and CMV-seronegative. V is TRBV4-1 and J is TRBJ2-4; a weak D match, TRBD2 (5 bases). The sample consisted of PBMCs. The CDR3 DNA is TGCGCCAGCAGCCAAGAGGCCGGGGTTTACGAAAACATTCAGTACTTC. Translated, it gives CASSQEAGVYENIQYF.